This T cell receptor beta chain was found in a study of T cells in Graves' hyperthyroidism and ophthalmopathy. Findings and limits, study-wide: A model of 13 V-J pairs discriminated ophthalmopathy from stable hyperthyroidism. Ophthalmopathy got predicted by the model a median approximately 6.4 months before its onset. Blood shared most expanded thyroid clonotypes above 0.001.

RNA transcripts yielded amplified TCR beta CDR3 regions. The primer set for the first-round RT-PCR of the TCR CDR3 was HTBI. TCRdb reprocessed the multiplex PCR reads via MiXCR and lists one record per CDR3 protein. The sample contains about 660,000 distinct CDR3 sequences, roughly 46% of which appear only once. The CDR3 runs to 12 residues. Germline CDR1 is SGDLS and CDR2 is YYNGEE. As to this clonotype: No antigen is known for it. At one end the junction does not follow the germline gene, possibly because of a read error.

The TCR originated in an adult man with Graves' disease, either hyperthyroidism or ophthalmopathy (not recorded which). The sequenced sample consisted of peripheral blood or thyroid tissue (not recorded which). V and J are TRBV9 and TRBJ2-7, with D uncertain. CDR3 DNA: TGTGCCAGCAGCGGGAGCTCCTACGAGCAGCACTTC. It is translated as CASSGSSYEQHF.